One and the same sample provided the 5 T cell receptor beta chains below, sequenced in a study of T-cell memory formation after mild COVID-19. TCRdb reprocessed the 5' RACE reads with MiXCR, giving one entry per CDR3 protein. The data show 450,000 to 650,000 distinct CDR3 sequences, with about a sixth seen just once and around 13% held by the top ten. Sequencing input: PBMCs or a T cell subset sorted from them (not recorded which). These receptors were collected from an adult woman who had mild COVID-19 (a few samples of this study predate the infection). Cell type and time point are not known.

The rearrangement joins TRBV20-1 to TRBJ2-7; D perhaps matches TRBD2 (6 bases). CDR3 length: 14 amino acids. With 3 bases removed from V and 0 bases from J, the gap between germline ends came to 12 bases. CDR1 is DFQATT, CDR2 SNEGSKA, per germline (reference sequence). The CDR3: CSASEVGGSYEQYF. The DNA for the CDR3 is TGCAGTGCTAGTGAAGTGGGGGGCTCCTACGAGCAGTACTTC.

The genes are TRBV4-1 and TRBJ2-1; D not resolved. The length of the CDR3 is 15 residues. From germline, CDR1 is MGHRA and CDR2 YSYEKL. The V gene lost 1 base and the J gene lost 6 bases, with 13 bases spanning the gap. The CDR3 DNA follows: TGCGCCAGCAGCCAAGCCTGGACGTCCGGCAATGAGCAGTTCTTC. This sequence encodes CASSQAWTSGNEQFF.

This chain connects TRBV20-1 to TRBJ2-1; 10 bases are shared with TRBD1. J gave up 3 bases and V 6 bases, and 5 bases lay outside the gene matches. Germline values: CDR1 DFQATT, CDR2 SNEGSKA (reference sequence). There are 14 residues in the CDR3. For the CDR3, the DNA is TGCAGTGCCCCGGGACAGGGGTACTACAATGAGCAGTTCTTC. Its translation is CSAPGQGYYNEQFF.

CDR3 in amino acids: CASSTGGALGSYEQYF. CDR3 DNA sequence: TGTGCCAGCAGCACCGGGGGGGCCCTAGGCTCCTACGAGCAGTACTTC. The chain has TRBV7-6 and TRBJ2-7; 8 bases are shared with TRBD2. Trimming removed 5 bases from V and 0 bases from J; junction bases left unmatched: 9. The CDR3 extends over 16 amino acids. Looked up from germline, CDR1 is SGHVS and CDR2 is FNYEAQ.

This clonotype has a handful of counts. This chain links TRBV7-2 with TRBJ2-3; 7 nucleotides line up with TRBD1. The CDR3 spans 16 residues. Germline trimming cut 5 bases from V and 0 bases from J; bases unmatched to any gene: 8. Germline CDR1 is SGHTA and CDR2 is FQGNSA. The CDR3 DNA follows: TGTGCCAGCAGCCTATTGGGACAGCCTAGCACAGATACGCAGTATTTT. Translation: CASSLLGQPSTDTQYF. Variable domain in full (rest from reference TRBV7-2 and TRBJ2-3): GAGVSQSPSNKVTEKGKDVELRCDPISGHTALYWYRQSLGQGLEFLIYFQGNSAPDKSGLPSDRFSAERTGGSVSTLTIQRTQQEDSAVYLCASSLLGQPSTDTQYFGPGTRLTVL.